This T cell receptor beta chain was profiled in a study of a mutant IDH1 vaccine in newly diagnosed glioma. Per germline, CDR1 MGHDK and CDR2 SYGVNS. The CDR3 extends over 13 amino acids. Trimming left V 4 bases short and J 5 bases short, with 11 bases between. Method: immunoSEQ multiplex PCR; TCRdb's copy keeps in-frame clones and lacks some. The sample lists about 54,000 clones, 84% occurring once. With respect to this clone: The antigen is undetermined.

The time point here: week 35, safety follow-up. All doses held 300 ug of mutant IDH1 20-mer peptide, with topical imiquimod. The vaccination schedule gave patients eight doses in weeks 1, 3, 5, 7, 11, 15, 19 and 23. Specimen: PBMCs, collected from a glioma patient whose treatment included an IDH1 peptide vaccine. This chain links TRBV25-1 with TRBJ1-1; D call uncertain. The sequence derives from a young woman with glioma. The chain's CDR3 is CASSAPVSTEAFF. DNA of the CDR3: TGTGCCAGCAGTGCGCCAGTCAGTACTGAAGCTTTCTTT.